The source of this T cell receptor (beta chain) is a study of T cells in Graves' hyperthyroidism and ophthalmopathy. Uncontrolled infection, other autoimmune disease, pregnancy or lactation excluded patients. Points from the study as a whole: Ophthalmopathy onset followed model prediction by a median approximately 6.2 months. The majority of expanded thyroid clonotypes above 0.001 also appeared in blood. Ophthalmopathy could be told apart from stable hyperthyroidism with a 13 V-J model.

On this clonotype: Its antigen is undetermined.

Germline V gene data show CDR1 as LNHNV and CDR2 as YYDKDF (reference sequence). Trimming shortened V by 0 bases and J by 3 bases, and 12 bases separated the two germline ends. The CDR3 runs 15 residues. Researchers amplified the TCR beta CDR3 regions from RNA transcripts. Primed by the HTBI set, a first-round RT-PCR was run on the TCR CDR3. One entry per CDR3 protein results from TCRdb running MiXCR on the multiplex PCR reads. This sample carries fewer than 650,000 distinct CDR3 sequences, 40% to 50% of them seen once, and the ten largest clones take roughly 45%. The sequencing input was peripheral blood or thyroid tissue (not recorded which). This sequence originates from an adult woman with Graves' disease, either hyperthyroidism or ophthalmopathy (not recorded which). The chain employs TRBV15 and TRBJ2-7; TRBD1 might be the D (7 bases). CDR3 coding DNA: TGTGCCACCAGCAGAGACAGGGGGGCAGTCTACGAGCAGTACTTC. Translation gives CATSRDRGAVYEQYF.